One sample yielded the 32 T cell receptor beta chains listed below, sequenced in a study of identical twins. MiXCR, run by TCRdb on the 5' RACE reads, gives a single entry per CDR3 protein. The table includes 500,000 to 650,000 distinct CDR3 sequences, about 7.6% detected once. These same records also appear under a second study, on yellow fever vaccine responses in identical twins.

The sequenced sample was PBMCs. The source of these receptors is a woman aged 18-29 years in good health.

This clonotype was picked up a small number of times. The rearrangement joins TRBV6-5 to TRBJ1-1, with D unclear. The V end lost 7 bases, the J end lost 4 bases, and 10 bases lay between the germline ends. Germline-derived CDR1 and CDR2 are MNHEY and SVGAGI. The CDR3 spans 12 residues. CDR3 sequence (DNA): TGTGCCAGCAAAAACCCAATCACTGAAGCTTTCTTT. The encoded protein is CASKNPITEAFF.

In its sample, this clonotype was seen a few times. The CDR3 region is CASSQAGQGLAKNIQYF. For the CDR3, the DNA is TGTGCCAGCAGTCAGGCGGGACAGGGACTAGCCAAAAACATTCAGTACTTC. This chain links TRBV7-9 with TRBJ2-4; 9 nucleotides agree with TRBD1. CDR1 and CDR2 (germline): SEHNR, FQNEAQ (reference sequence). V lost 6 bases, J lost 0 bases, and 9 bases stayed unmatched. The CDR3 is made up of 17 amino acids.

This rearrangement joins TRBV27 to TRBJ1-5; D not certain. V shed 1 base and J shed 0 bases, with 4 bases lying between them. The CDR3 is made up of 14 amino acids. Looked up from germline, CDR1 is MNHEY and CDR2 is SMNVEV (reference sequence). The CDR3 region is CASSLYGSNQPQHF. In nucleotides, the CDR3 is TGTGCCAGCAGTTTATACGGTAGCAATCAGCCCCAGCATTTT.

This clonotype has just a few counts. The J gene is TRBJ2-7, the V gene TRBV12-3 or TRBV12-4; 13 positions match TRBD2. V shed 5 bases and J 6 bases; nucleotides not matched to a gene: 4. The CDR3 is 14 residues long. CDR3 in amino acids: CASSPGTSGIEQYF. The DNA for the CDR3 is TGTGCCAGCAGTCCCGGGACTAGCGGGATCGAGCAGTACTTC.

The table lists this clonotype with a few counts. The V gene is TRBV24-1, the J gene TRBJ2-1, with 9 positions matching TRBD1. This CDR3 contains 16 residues. Germline trimming cut 8 bases from V and 7 bases from J; bases unmatched to any gene: 14. Germline V gives CDR1 KGHDR, CDR2 SFDVKD. The CDR3 sequence: CATNPIGTGQLNEQFF. The CDR3 DNA reads TGTGCCACCAACCCAATAGGGACAGGGCAGTTGAATGAGCAGTTCTTC.

This clonotype was counted between two and nine times. CDR3 protein: CAISEIGAEQYV. DNA of the CDR3: TGTGCCATCAGTGAGATAGGGGCCGAGCAGTACGTC. The genes are TRBV10-3 and TRBJ2-7, with D perhaps matching TRBD1 (5 bases). This CDR3 has 12 residues. Per the germline V gene, CDR1 is ENHRY and CDR2 is SYGVKD. V dropped 2 bases and J dropped 6 bases, with 8 bases sitting between them.

This clonotype was detected many times. The chain recombines TRBV11-1 with TRBJ2-1; 11 bases align to TRBD2. Germline assignment: CDR1 SGHAT and CDR2 FQDESV (reference sequence). V lost 6 bases and J lost 7; bases outside the gene matches: 20. The CDR3 extends over 19 amino acids. CDR3 coding DNA: TGTGCCAGCAGATCAACCGGGACTAGCGGAGCCTACAACGGGAATGAGCAGTTCTTC. Amino acid sequence: CASRSTGTSGAYNGNEQFF.

With regard to this clonotype: The junction does not match germline at one end; this may be a read error. The chain joins TRBV5-5 to TRBJ2-3; D may be TRBD2 (6 bases). Germline CDR1 is SGHKS and CDR2 is YYEKEE (reference sequence). The CDR3 spans 15 residues. CDR3 nucleotides: TGTGCCAGCAGCTTGGGCCCAACTAGCACAGATGCGCAGTATTTT. Protein: CASSLGPTSTDAQYF.

This chain joins TRBV20-1 and TRBJ2-7; no reliable D call. Deletions cut 0 bases from V and 0 bases from J, with 12 bases between. In germline, CDR1 is DFQATT, CDR2 SNEGSKA (reference sequence). The CDR3 is 15 residues long. CDR3 sequence: CSARDIKVNSYEQYF. CDR3 bases: TGCAGTGCTAGAGATATTAAGGTCAACTCCTACGAGCAGTACTTC.

The rearrangement uses TRBV3-1 and TRBJ2-5, with 14 bases that match TRBD2. The CDR3 sequence is 19 residues long. V lost 0 bases and J lost 1; bases outside the gene matches: 7. Germline assignment: CDR1 LGHDT and CDR2 YNNKEL (reference sequence). The CDR3 bases are TGTGCCAGCAGCCAAGATCTCGGACTAGCGGGGGGAGGCCAAGAGACCCAGTACTTC. Residues: CASSQDLGLAGGGQETQYF.

This clonotype came up many times. This rearrangement joins TRBV12-3 or TRBV12-4 to TRBJ1-4; no clear D. Trimming removed 2 bases at V and 7 bases at J, with 17 bases between. The CDR3 length is 16 residues. This CDR3 reads CASSLRVRQSGEKLFF. In DNA, the CDR3 is TGTGCCAGCAGTTTACGGGTGCGCCAAAGCGGTGAAAAACTGTTTTTT.

This sequence joins TRBV19 and TRBJ2-1; 7 nucleotides match TRBD2. V dropped 3 bases and J dropped 10; count of bases not matched to a gene: 12. The germline gives CDR1 LNHDA, CDR2 SQIVND (reference sequence). The CDR3 is 15 amino acids. The CDR3: CASSMGAGTTREQFF. CDR3 nucleotide sequence: TGTGCCAGTAGTATGGGTGCCGGGACTACCAGGGAGCAGTTCTTC.

This clonotype occurred many times. V gene TRBV20-1 combines with J gene TRBJ2-3, with 9 bases lining up with TRBD2. The CDR3 is made up of 14 amino acids. Germline-derived CDR1 and CDR2 are DFQATT and SNEGSKA (reference sequence). With V trimmed by 4 bases and J by 5 bases, 7 bases remained unmatched. This CDR3 is CSATLAGIKDTQYF. The CDR3 nucleotides read TGCAGTGCTACCCTAGCGGGGATAAAAGATACGCAGTATTTT.

This clonotype was counted at least ten times. This chain uses TRBV4-1 with TRBJ2-3; D not certain. The V end was cut by 0 bases, the J end by 3 bases, with 7 bases between. Germline V gene lookup returns CDR1 MGHRA and CDR2 YSYEKL. The CDR3 loop spans 14 amino acids. The CDR3 loop reads CASSQEIRTDTQYF. The CDR3 nucleotides are TGCGCCAGCAGCCAAGAAATCCGGACAGATACGCAGTATTTT.

V and J are TRBV27 and TRBJ1-1, with 7 positions matching TRBD1. With 5 bases clipped from V and 3 bases from J, the junction kept 6 bases outside the gene matches. CDR1 and CDR2 from the germline V gene are MNHEY and SMNVEV (reference sequence). This CDR3 contains 14 residues. CDR3 loop: CASSVPGQHTEAFF. The CDR3 nucleotides read TGTGCCAGCAGTGTGCCGGGACAGCACACTGAAGCTTTCTTT.

This clonotype occurred many times. The V call is TRBV11-1, the J call TRBJ2-3; 14 nucleotides line up with TRBD2. The V gene's germline CDR1 is SGHAT and CDR2 FQDESV (reference sequence). The CDR3 loop spans 17 amino acids. The trim removed 5 bases at V and 2 bases at J, leaving 6 bases unmatched. The CDR3 loop is CASSTGTSGSVTDTQYF. The CDR3 coding sequence is TGTGCCAGCAGCACCGGGACTAGCGGGAGTGTCACAGATACGCAGTATTTT.

The chain has TRBV2 and TRBJ2-1; D is unresolved. There are 15 residues in the CDR3. CDR1 is SNHLY and CDR2 is FYNNEI in the germline V gene. Trimming stripped 8 bases from V and 1 base from J, with 15 bases between. The CDR3 sequence is CASPPGLGSYNEQFF. The CDR3 DNA sequence: TGTGCCAGCCCCCCCGGGTTGGGTTCCTACAATGAGCAGTTCTTC.

The genes are TRBV20-1 and TRBJ1-1; D is possibly TRBD1 (5 bases). CDR1 and CDR2 from the germline V gene are DFQATT and SNEGSKA (reference sequence). This CDR3 region has 11 residues. With 5 bases removed from V and 14 bases from J, the gap between germline ends came to 18 bases. This CDR3 reads CSAVGEGEGFF. The CDR3 DNA reads as TGCAGTGCTGTTGGGGAGGGAGAGGGGTTCTTT.

This clonotype was picked up many times. The rearrangement links TRBV5-1 to TRBJ1-1; 8 positions match TRBD1. The CDR3 has 13 amino acids. With 0 bases clipped from V and 5 bases from J, the junction kept 0 bases outside the gene matches. CDR1 SGHRS and CDR2 YFSETQ come from the germline V gene. CDR3 coding DNA: TGCGCCAGCAGCTTGGGGACAGGGACTGAAGCTTTCTTT. Its translation: CASSLGTGTEAFF.

This clonotype was picked up a small number of times. J is TRBJ1-1 and V is TRBV3-1; a weak D match, TRBD1 (5 bases). Per the germline V gene, CDR1 is LGHDT and CDR2 is YNNKEL (reference sequence). CDR3 length equals 15 residues. The ends were cut back, 0 bases at V and 5 bases at J, with 13 bases in the middle. Here the CDR3 reads CASSQEGRVGTEAFF. The CDR3 DNA is TGTGCCAGCAGCCAAGAGGGCAGGGTGGGGACTGAAGCTTTCTTT.

The table lists this clonotype with a few counts. The J gene is TRBJ1-5, the V gene TRBV20-1; D is perhaps TRBD1 (6 bases). CDR3 size: 15 residues. V gave up 0 bases and J gave up 6 bases, with 15 bases separating them. Germline V gene sequence: CDR1 DFQATT, CDR2 SNEGSKA (reference sequence). The CDR3 spells CSARDSRGPGQPQHF. The CDR3 region has the DNA TGCAGTGCTAGAGACTCGCGGGGGCCCGGTCAGCCCCAGCATTTT.

Only a few counts were recorded for this clonotype. V and J are TRBV5-1 and TRBJ1-4, with 7 positions matching TRBD1. The CDR3 spans 14 residues. Per the germline V gene, CDR1 is SGHRS and CDR2 is YFSETQ. J was trimmed by 3 bases and V by 4 bases; bases with no gene match: 3. CDR3: CASSRQGSNEKLFF. CDR3 coding DNA: TGCGCCAGCAGCCGACAGGGTTCTAATGAAAAACTGTTTTTT.

J is TRBJ2-2 and V is TRBV10-3; 13 bases match TRBD2. The CDR3 covers 15 residues. V was pared by 6 bases and J by 4 bases, with 2 bases of the junction left unmatched. Germline V gene data show CDR1 as ENHRY and CDR2 as SYGVKD. This chain's CDR3 is CAIRRTSGSTGELFF. In nucleotides, the CDR3 is TGTGCCATCAGGCGGACTAGCGGGAGCACCGGGGAGCTGTTTTTT.

The J gene is TRBJ1-2, the V gene TRBV2, with D maybe TRBD1 (5 bases). The length of the CDR3 is 13 residues. CDR1 and CDR2 from the germline V gene are SNHLY and FYNNEI. With 6 bases removed from V and 3 bases from J, the gap between germline ends came to 11 bases. CDR3 nucleotide sequence: TGTGCCAGCAGCGTCGACAGTTACTATGGCTACACCTTC. Encoded protein: CASSVDSYYGYTF.

In its sample, this clonotype was seen many times. The V gene is TRBV3-1, the J gene TRBJ2-1, with D perhaps matching TRBD1 or TRBD2 (5 bases each). This CDR3 is built from 14 residues. V gave up 6 bases and J gave up 4 bases, with 13 bases separating them. Per germline, CDR1 LGHDT and CDR2 YNNKEL (reference sequence). CDR3 in DNA: TGTGCCAGCAGGGGGGTTGGGGTATACAATGAGCAGTTCTTC. Its translation: CASRGVGVYNEQFF.

This clonotype was observed a single time. The chain couples TRBV20-1 to TRBJ2-7; the D gene is possibly TRBD1 (6 bases). Germline V gene lookup returns CDR1 DFQATT and CDR2 SNEGSKA (reference sequence). The V and J ends lost 5 bases and 8 bases respectively, with 19 bases between them. The CDR3 is 13 residues long. The CDR3 is CSAYSRTAEKQYV. Here the CDR3 DNA reads TGCAGTGCTTATTCCCGGACAGCGGAGAAGCAGTACGTC.

The genes are TRBV6-1 and TRBJ2-1; TRBD2 agrees at 9 bases. Per the germline V gene, CDR1 is MNHNS and CDR2 is SASEGT. CDR3 size: 15 residues. Trimming took 5 bases from V and 8 from J; bases not matched to a gene: 10. For the CDR3, the DNA is TGTGCCAGCAGTCCCAGTCTCGGGACTAGCTATGAGCAGTTCTTC. Its translation is CASSPSLGTSYEQFF.

This clonotype occurred many times. V and J are TRBV20-1 and TRBJ1-4, with TRBD1 matching over 8 bases. This CDR3 contains 13 residues. The J segment lost 14 bases and the V segment lost 6 bases, leaving 14 bases of the junction unmatched. Germline CDR1 and CDR2: DFQATT and SNEGSKA (reference sequence). The CDR3 is CSAAGQAQFRLFF. The CDR3 region has the DNA TGCAGTGCAGCGGGACAGGCCCAATTCAGGCTGTTTTTT.

This clonotype appeared a few times. The chain is built from TRBV5-1 and TRBJ2-7; 9 nucleotides match TRBD1. Trimming took 0 bases from V and 6 from J; bases not matched to a gene: 4. CDR3 size: 14 residues. Germline V lookup: CDR1 SGHRS, CDR2 YFSETQ. CDR3 bases: TGCGCCAGCAGCTTGGAGGGACAGGGTCTCGAGCAGTACTTC. Its translation: CASSLEGQGLEQYF.

The table lists this clonotype with a few counts. This sequence joins TRBV10-3 and TRBJ2-7; 14 nucleotides line up with TRBD2. Per germline, CDR1 ENHRY and CDR2 SYGVKD. The V gene end was trimmed by 2 bases and the J gene end by 6 bases; junction bases not matched to a gene: 6. This CDR3 contains 16 residues. The DNA for the CDR3 is TGTGCCATCAGTGAGCTTGCGACTAGCGGGAGGGGCGAGCAGTACTTC. Amino acids: CAISELATSGRGEQYF.

For this clonotype: This may arise from a read error, as a much more abundant clone is one base away. This chain joins TRBV28 and TRBJ2-4; 9 bases fit TRBD1. Germline CDR1 and CDR2: MDHEN and SYDVKM. CDR3 length: 16 amino acids. CDR3 sequence: CASSAWTGDIVGIQCF. The CDR3 DNA follows: TGTGCCAGCAGTGCCTGGACAGGGGACATTGTCGGCATTCAGTGCTTC.

CDR3 residues: CASRYRDRGRDEQFF. The CDR3, as DNA: TGTGCCAGCAGGTACCGGGACAGGGGGCGCGATGAGCAGTTCTTC. The chain employs TRBV11-2 and TRBJ2-1; 12 bases are a match to TRBD1. The CDR3 totals 15 residues. Unmatched junction bases numbered 8, after V lost 6 bases and J lost 8 bases. Germline V gene data show CDR1 as SGHAT and CDR2 as FQNNGV. Based on the CDR3 plus reference TRBV11-2 and TRBJ2-1, the full variable domain is EAGVAQSPRYKIIEKRQSVAFWCNPISGHATLYWYQQILGQGPKLLIQFQNNGVVDDSQLPKDRFSAERLKGVDSTLKIQPAKLEDSAVYLCASRYRDRGRDEQFFGPGTRLTVL.